These 17 T cell receptor beta chains came from one sample sequenced in a study of T cells in Graves' hyperthyroidism and ophthalmopathy. Regions amplified from RNA transcripts were the TCR beta CDR3 regions. HTBI primers were the set used in a first-round RT-PCR of the TCR CDR3. TCRdb processed the multiplex PCR reads anew with MiXCR; each CDR3 protein has one entry. The table has 610,000 or so distinct CDR3 sequences, 46% seen once. Sequencing was performed on peripheral blood or thyroid tissue (not recorded which). These receptors were collected from a woman between 18 and 29 years old with Graves' hyperthyroidism.

The chain uses TRBV27 and TRBJ1-2; D unresolved. The CDR3 has 13 amino acids. Germline CDR1 MNHEY, CDR2 SMNVEV (reference sequence). Trimming took off 5 bases at V and 5 bases at J, with 12 bases between the two ends. The CDR3 loop reads CASSPGRDYGYTF. CDR3 sequence (DNA): TGTGCCAGCAGTCCCGGACGGGATTATGGCTACACCTTC.

In regard to this clonotype: Being one base from a much bigger clone, this may be a read error. This chain connects TRBV10-3 to TRBJ2-7; no firm D call. Trimming removed 9 bases at V and 7 bases at J, with 19 bases between. The V gene's germline CDR1 is ENHRY and CDR2 SYGVKD. The CDR3 runs 13 residues. CDR3 DNA: TGTGCCATGCAAGGGTCAATCAGCGATGAGCAGTACTTC. Translation gives CAMQGSISDEQYF.

Regarding this clonotype: This may stem from a read error, because a much larger clone lies one nucleotide away. This chain links TRBV7-9 with TRBJ2-7; no definite D call. Trimming shortened V by 5 bases and J by 0 bases, and 17 bases separated the two germline ends. CDR3 size: 16 residues. Germline CDR1 and CDR2: SEHNR and FQNEAQ (reference sequence). CDR3 in DNA: TGTGCCAGCAGCCCCTCCCTGGCGGATGCCTCCTACGAGCAGTACTTC. It specifies CASSPSLADASYEQYF. Full variable domain (remainder filled in from reference TRBV7-9 and TRBJ2-7): DTGVSQNPRHKITKRGQNVTFRCDPISEHNRLYWYRQTLGQGPEFLTYFQNEAQLEKSRLLSDRFSAERPKGSFSTLEIQRTEQGDSAMYLCASSPSLADASYEQYFGPGTRLTVT.

This clonotype was counted at least ten times. The chain recombines TRBV19 with TRBJ1-5; the match to TRBD1 covers 9 bases. V trimming: 0 bases; J trimming: 6 bases; junction bases outside the gene matches: 3. CDR1 and CDR2 from the germline V gene are LNHDA and SQIVND (reference sequence). The CDR3 covers 15 residues. DNA of the CDR3: TGTGCCAGTAGTATAGAAGGGACAGGGAGTCAGCCCCAGCATTTT. It codes for CASSIEGTGSQPQHF.

As for this clonotype: Given a much more abundant clone one base away, this may be a read error. The chain couples TRBV11-2 to TRBJ2-2, with 9 bases that match TRBD2. There are 19 residues in the CDR3. Germline CDR1 reads SGHAT; CDR2 reads FQNNGV. CDR3 loop: CASGLDFWLAGSNTGELFF. Here the CDR3 DNA reads TGTGCCAGCGGCTTAGATTTTTGGCTAGCGGGGAGTAACACCGGGGAGCTGTTTTTT.

This clonotype was recorded at least ten times. The genes are TRBV7-2 and TRBJ2-7, with 11 bases aligning to TRBD2. V was clipped by 2 bases and J by 3 bases; unmatched bases: 6. This CDR3 comprises 16 residues. The germline CDR1 and CDR2 sequences are SGHTA and FQGNSA. CDR3 in amino acids: CASSLIPGLAGYEQYF. CDR3 DNA sequence: TGTGCCAGCAGCTTAATCCCTGGACTAGCGGGCTACGAGCAGTACTTC.

The chain is built from TRBV29-1 and TRBJ1-1; D is ambiguous. This CDR3 has 12 amino acids. Germline CDR1 is SQVTM and CDR2 is ANQGSEA. The CDR3 DNA sequence: TGCAGTCTTGGGCCCACCAACACTGAAGCTTTCTTT. Protein sequence: CSLGPTNTEAFF.

At least ten counts were recorded for this clonotype. The CDR3 spells CASSGTLAGQTYEQYF. The CDR3 region has the DNA TGTGCCAGCAGTGGTACCCTAGCGGGGCAGACCTACGAGCAGTACTTC. The chain couples TRBV27 to TRBJ2-7; 9 nucleotides agree with TRBD2. V shed 5 bases and J 2 bases; nucleotides not matched to a gene: 10. Germline V gene data show CDR1 as MNHEY and CDR2 as SMNVEV (reference sequence). CDR3 length: 16 residues.

In this sample, this clonotype turned up many times. This chain joins TRBV12-3 or TRBV12-4 and TRBJ2-7; 8 bases fit TRBD1. CDR3 length: 14 amino acids. J was trimmed by 5 bases and V by 5 bases; bases with no gene match: 8. CDR3 region: CASSLSQGAHEQYF. In nucleotides, the CDR3 is TGTGCCAGCAGTCTCTCCCAGGGGGCCCACGAGCAGTACTTC.

This clonotype was detected a few times. V is TRBV10-3 and J is TRBJ2-7; possibly TRBD1 for D (6 bases). The CDR3 runs 13 residues. CDR1 is ENHRY and CDR2 is SYGVKD in the germline V gene. V was trimmed by 2 bases and J by 7 bases, leaving 12 bases between them. The CDR3 DNA is TGTGCCATCAGTGAGGCCCCAGGGGATGAGCAGTACTTC. It yields the protein CAISEAPGDEQYF.

V and J are TRBV15 and TRBJ1-2; perhaps TRBD1 as D (5 bases). The ends were cut back, 3 bases at V and 8 bases at J, with 16 bases in the middle. CDR3 length equals 14 residues. CDR1 and CDR2 (germline): LNHNV, YYDKDF (reference sequence). CDR3 sequence (DNA): TGTGCCACCAGCAGTTTAGTCGGGGGTGACGGCTACACCTTC. Amino acids: CATSSLVGGDGYTF.

The V gene is TRBV7-9, the J gene TRBJ1-1; the D gene is possibly TRBD1 (5 bases). This CDR3 spans 13 amino acids. Germline V lookup: CDR1 SEHNR, CDR2 FQNEAQ (reference sequence). The V gene lost 6 bases and the J gene lost 10 bases, with 18 bases spanning the gap. The CDR3 DNA reads TGTGCCAGCAGGCCAGGGATAGGGGCGGGAGCTTTCTTT. Residues: CASRPGIGAGAFF.

This clonotype has more than one count but fewer than ten. The V call is TRBV12-3 or TRBV12-4, the J call TRBJ2-2; D perhaps matches TRBD1 (6 bases). This CDR3 spans 12 amino acids. Trimming shortened V by 10 bases and J by 4 bases, and 10 bases separated the two germline ends. The CDR3 region is CATGQSTGELFF. In nucleotides, the CDR3 is TGTGCCACCGGACAGTCCACCGGGGAGCTGTTTTTT.

CDR3 sequence: CASSSADGGTEAFF. The CDR3, as DNA: TGCGCCAGCAGTTCGGCCGACGGAGGTACTGAAGCTTTCTTT. V is TRBV5-1 and J is TRBJ1-1; no clear D gene. Trimming stripped 5 bases from V and 5 bases from J, with 16 bases between. The CDR3 covers 14 residues. CDR1 is SGHRS and CDR2 is YFSETQ in the germline V gene.

This clonotype showed up many times. The chain couples TRBV2 to TRBJ2-7; D gene unclear. The germline CDR1 and CDR2 sequences are SNHLY and FYNNEI. V gave up 8 bases and J gave up 7 bases, with 15 bases separating them. This CDR3 has 12 amino acids. CDR3: CASDLETREQYF. CDR3 in DNA: TGTGCCAGCGACTTGGAGACTCGTGAGCAGTACTTC.

This clonotype has just one count. A much more abundant neighbour one base away suggests this may be a read error. J is TRBJ1-1 and V is TRBV19, with D unresolved. In germline, CDR1 is LNHDA, CDR2 SQIVND (reference sequence). V was pared by 5 bases and J by 0 bases, with 13 bases between. The CDR3 is made up of 15 amino acids. The DNA of the CDR3 is TGTGCCAGTAGTCTGTCCCTGGATCTGAACACTGAAGCTTTCTTT. It yields the protein CASSLSLDLNTEAFF.

This chain uses TRBV2 with TRBJ2-5; a possible D gene is TRBD1 (5 bases). CDR3 length equals 17 residues. The germline V gene has CDR1 SNHLY and CDR2 FYNNEI. Deletions cut 4 bases from V and 5 bases from J, with 23 bases between. For the CDR3, the DNA is TGTGCCAGCAGTGCTAGAGAAAGGGCTAGGAAGGGGGAGACCCAGTACTTC. Its protein is CASSARERARKGETQYF.